This TCR beta chain was captured in a study of blood T cell repertoires in COVID-19. The wider study: COVID-19 samples from acute and convalescent phases originated in the United States, Italy and Spain.

Allocation to cohorts depended on clinical history reported by the participants. Clones were sequenced by immunoSEQ multiplex PCR, and TCRdb holds only the in-frame ones, with some missing. Of roughly 200,000 clones in the sample, 86% are singletons; the top ten hold around 6%. Germline CDR1 and CDR2: MNHEY and SVGAGI. Deletions cut 0 bases from V and 2 bases from J, with 8 bases between. The CDR3 loop spans 14 amino acids. The specimen was PBMCs or T cells enriched from blood (not recorded which). This clonotype was obtained from a middle-aged man with acute COVID-19. The genes are TRBV6-5 and TRBJ2-7; possible D gene TRBD1, 6 bases. The CDR3 DNA sequence: TGTGCCAGCAGTTACTCTGACAGGACCTACGAGCAGTACTTC. It specifies CASSYSDRTYEQYF.